One sample yielded the 4 T cell receptor beta chains listed below, sequenced in a study of T cell responses to AZD1222 COVID-19 vaccine. Clones were sequenced by immunoSEQ multiplex PCR, and TCRdb holds only the in-frame ones, with some missing. The profile shows some 130,000 clones, roughly 89% of them singletons. This specimen was peripheral blood, taken on day 0 of AZD1222 vaccination. The receptors come from an adult in good health.

This rearrangement joins TRBV29-1 to TRBJ2-5; D is undetermined. The CDR3 extends over 14 amino acids. Germline lookup yields CDR1 SQVTM and CDR2 ANQGSEA. Trimming took off 7 bases at V and 1 base at J, with 16 bases between the two ends. CDR3 bases: TGCAGCGCTGATGGCATTAGTGGCCAAGAGACCCAGTACTTC. It yields the protein CSADGISGQETQYF.

This chain links TRBV6-4 with TRBJ1-1, with 7 bases fitting TRBD1. Germline CDR1 is MRHNA and CDR2 is SNTAGT. Trimming at V came to 6 bases and at J to 5 bases, leaving 6 bases not matched to a gene. The CDR3 runs to 13 residues. CDR3 sequence reads: CASSPTGSTEAFF. CDR3 DNA sequence: TGTGCCAGCAGCCCGACAGGGAGTACTGAAGCTTTCTTT.

The chain links TRBV30 to TRBJ2-7; D is perhaps TRBD1 (6 bases). The germline V and J ends were trimmed by 2 bases and 2 bases, with 19 bases remaining between them. The germline CDR1 and CDR2 sequences are GTSNPN and SVGIG (reference sequence). This CDR3 spans 16 amino acids. This CDR3 is CAWSPPNSDSTYEQYF. The DNA for the CDR3 is TGTGCCTGGAGTCCTCCCAACTCGGACAGCACCTACGAGCAGTACTTC.

The V and J genes are TRBV9 and TRBJ2-7, with TRBD1 as a possible D gene (5 bases). The CDR3 is 16 amino acids. Trimming cost V 0 bases and J 2 bases, with 15 bases left between them. CDR1 is SGDLS, CDR2 YYNGEE, per germline. CDR3 coding DNA: TGTGCCAGCAGCGTAGGGGCCGACAGTCTAACCTACGAGCAGTACTTC. Translation gives CASSVGADSLTYEQYF. Filled out from reference TRBV9 and TRBJ2-7, the complete variable domain reads DSGVTQTPKHLITATGQRVTLRCSPRSGDLSVYWYQQSLDQGLQFLIQYYNGEERAKGNILERFSAQQFPDLHSELNLSSLELGDSALYFCASSVGADSLTYEQYFGPGTRLTVT.